Listed below are T cell receptor beta chains from one sample, sequenced in a study of blood T cell repertoires in COVID-19. Sequencing used immunoSEQ multiplex PCR; TCRdb keeps in-frame clones, though not all of them. The sample holds 290,000 or so clones; 90% are singletons and the top ten take around 1.1%. Sequencing was performed on PBMCs or T cells enriched from blood (not recorded which). These receptors were collected from a woman in her 30s who had recovered from COVID-19. The CDR3 runs from the conserved cysteine through the conserved F or W. A D gene is named only where the DNA matches it firmly. Clone size is not always given. Where it is, it says once, few, many or a class for expanded clones.

j_call v_call d_call clone_size cdr3_nt cdr3_aa
TRBJ1-1 TRBV27 . . TGTGCCAGCAGTTCGGCGGCGGTGGACACTGAAGCTTTCTTT CASSSAAVDTEAFF
TRBJ2-7 TRBV27 TRBD1 . TGTGCCAGCAGTCCCCAGACAGGGGGCATCAACGAGCAGTACTTC CASSPQTGGINEQYF
TRBJ1-3 TRBV19 TRBD1 . TGTGCCAGTAGTGTACCGGGACAGCTTGGAAACACCATATATTTT CASSVPGQLGNTIYF
TRBJ1-6 TRBV5-1 TRBD1 . TGCGCCAGCAGCTTGGAAGGGGGCTATTATTCACCCCTCCACTTT CASSLEGGYYSPLHF
TRBJ2-5 TRBV19 TRBD1 . TGTGCCAGTAGCGACCTTCACCAGGGACAGGGGCCGGAGACCCAGTACTTC CASSDLHQGQGPETQYF
TRBJ2-2 TRBV12-3/TRBV12-4 . . TGTGCCAGCAACAGGGTCGGGGAGCTGTTTTTT CASNRVGELFF
TRBJ1-4 TRBV28 TRBD1 . TGTGCCAGCACCGTCCCGGGACAGGGGGCGGTCCTTTTT CASTVPGQGAVLF
TRBJ2-3 TRBV5-5 . . TGTGCCAGCAGCTTAGCGGGACAGGGCACAGATACGCAGTATTTT CASSLAGQGTDTQYF
TRBJ2-7 TRBV5-1 . . TGCGCCAGCAGCTTGGAAGGACGCGGGCTATACGAGCAGTACTTC CASSLEGRGLYEQYF
TRBJ1-1 TRBV5-1 TRBD1 . TGCGCCAGCCGCTACCGAGGGACAGGGGGCACTGAAGCTTTCTTT CASRYRGTGGTEAFF
TRBJ2-3 TRBV28 TRBD2 . TGTGCCAGCAGTTCCGTACTAGCGGGTAGCACAGATACGCAGTATTTT CASSSVLAGSTDTQYF
TRBJ1-5 TRBV11-2 . . TGTGCCAGCAGCTTAGGACGGAGGGGGCCCCAGCATTTT CASSLGRRGPQHF
TRBJ1-1 TRBV30 . . TGTGCCTGGAGTGTATTACCGGGTAAGGCGAACACTGAAGCTTTCTTT CAWSVLPGKANTEAFF
TRBJ1-3 TRBV10-3 TRBD1 . TGTGCCATCAGTGAGTCGCTAGGCCGTGGGGGGACAGATCCTAGAAACACCATATATTTT CAISESLGRGGTDPRNTIYF
TRBJ1-3 TRBV28 TRBD1 . TGTGCCAGCAGTTTCCAGGGGGTCTCTGGAAACACCATATATTTT CASSFQGVSGNTIYF
TRBJ2-3 TRBV5-4 TRBD2 . TGTGCCAGCAGCTTGGGCAGCGGGAGGGTAGATACGCAGTATTTT CASSLGSGRVDTQYF
TRBJ1-1 TRBV9 TRBD1 few TGTGCCAGCAGCGCAGGACTCCGACAGGGAGAAGCTTTCTTT CASSAGLRQGEAFF
TRBJ2-1 TRBV10-1 . . TGCGCCAGCAGACCTGTTGTGGGAGCGGTCGAGCAGTTCTTC CASRPVVGAVEQFF
TRBJ2-7 TRBV14 TRBD2 . TGTGCCAGCAGCCAAGATCTAGCGGGGTTATCGTCCGAGCAGTACTTC CASSQDLAGLSSEQYF
TRBJ2-5 TRBV4-2 TRBD2 once TGTGCCAGCAGCCAAGACACTAGCGGGAGCTACCAGACCCAGTACTTC CASSQDTSGSYQTQYF
TRBJ1-2 TRBV7-9 . . TGTGCCAGCAGCCGAGTCGAGATCTATGGCTACACCTTC CASSRVEIYGYTF
TRBJ2-6 TRBV7-9 TRBD2 . TGTGCCAGCAGCTCGTCAGGGGTAGCGGGACATGGGGCCAACGTCCTGACTTTC CASSSSGVAGHGANVLTF
TRBJ1-2 TRBV28 TRBD1 once TGTGCCAGCAGCACCCCGGACAGGGGATTTAATGGCTACACCTTC CASSTPDRGFNGYTF
TRBJ2-3 TRBV13 . . TGTGCCAGCAGCCTCGGGATTTTTCGCACAGATACGCAGTATTTT CASSLGIFRTDTQYF
TRBJ2-1 TRBV19 . . TGTGCCAGTAGTATAGCCGGACTGTACAATGAGCAGTTCTTC CASSIAGLYNEQFF
TRBJ1-3 TRBV9 TRBD1 . TGTGCCAGCAGCGGCGACCCGAGGGGGCATGGAAACACCATATATTTT CASSGDPRGHGNTIYF
TRBJ2-7 TRBV3-1/TRBV3-2 TRBD1 . TGTGCCAGTGGCCCCCCCGGGACAGACTACGAGCAGTACTTC CASGPPGTDYEQYF
TRBJ1-4 TRBV4-1 . . TGCGCCAGCACCGGGGGGGCGAGTGAAAAACTGTTTTTT CASTGGASEKLFF
TRBJ2-5 TRBV7-2 . . TGTGCCAGCAGGCGAGTCCAAGAGACCCAGTACTTC CASRRVQETQYF
TRBJ2-6 TRBV4-3 . . TGCGCCAGCAGCCAACAGGGTGGGTCTGGGGCCAACGTCCTGACTTTC CASSQQGGSGANVLTF
TRBJ1-4 TRBV7-9 . . TGTGCCAGCAGCTTAGGTCGGATTGGCGTCGGGGTTCTTCTGTTTTTT CASSLGRIGVGVLLFF
TRBJ2-5 TRBV4-1 . . TGCGCCAGCAGCCTCAGACAGGCCCAAGAGACCCAGTACTTC CASSLRQAQETQYF
TRBJ1-2 TRBV3-1/TRBV3-2 . . TGTGCCAGCAGCCAAGAACAGGCCTATGGCTACACCTTC CASSQEQAYGYTF
TRBJ2-7 TRBV5-1 TRBD2 . TGCGCCAGCAGCTCCGGGGGGCCGGGACTAGGATCCTACGAGCAGTACTTC CASSSGGPGLGSYEQYF
TRBJ2-3 TRBV18 TRBD2 once TGTGCCAGCTCACCTCCGGGACTAGCGGGTCTCACAGATACGCAGTATTTT CASSPPGLAGLTDTQYF
TRBJ1-5 TRBV4-1 . . TGCGCCAGCAGCGGGCAGGGAAGCAATCAGCCCCAGCATTTT CASSGQGSNQPQHF
TRBJ1-2 TRBV18 . . TGTGCCAGCTCACCAAAGGAGTCCTATGGCTACACCTTC CASSPKESYGYTF
TRBJ2-6 TRBV28 . . TGTGCCAGCAGTTCACCCGGGACTGGGGCCAACGTCCTGACTTTC CASSSPGTGANVLTF
TRBJ2-3 TRBV30 . . TGTGCCTGGAGTTTAGTTAAGACAGATACGCAGTATTTT CAWSLVKTDTQYF
TRBJ1-6 TRBV27 . once TGTGCCAGCAGTTTGGACAGCTCCTATAATTCACCCCTCCACTTT CASSLDSSYNSPLHF
TRBJ2-1 TRBV4-3 TRBD2 . TGCGCCAGCAGCCAAGATCGGGGACTAGCGGGCCTCAATGAGCAGTTCTTC CASSQDRGLAGLNEQFF
TRBJ2-1 TRBV28 . . TGTGCCAGCAAGTTGGGCGTAATAAATGAGCAGTTCTTC CASKLGVINEQFF
TRBJ1-2 TRBV7-2 TRBD1 . TGTGCCAGCAGCCCCGACAGGGGATCCTATGGCTACACCTTC CASSPDRGSYGYTF
TRBJ2-1 TRBV12-3/TRBV12-4 . . TGTGCCAGCAGTTTACAGCGTAACAATGAGCAGTTCTTC CASSLQRNNEQFF
TRBJ1-4 TRBV11-2 TRBD1 few TGTGCCAGCAGCTTCGATGACAGGGGTAATGAAAAACTGTTTTTT CASSFDDRGNEKLFF
TRBJ1-4 TRBV19 . . TGTGCCAGCACCGGGGGGGTGACAGGAGATGAAAAACTGTTTTTT CASTGGVTGDEKLFF
TRBJ1-5 TRBV7-3 . . TGTGCCAGCAGCTTAACTCCCGAAAGACTACGTAGCAATCAGCCCCAGCATTTT CASSLTPERLRSNQPQHF
TRBJ1-2 TRBV7-2 . . TGTGCCAGCAGCACTGACAGAAACAGCGGCTACACCTTC CASSTDRNSGYTF
TRBJ2-2 TRBV6-2/TRBV6-3 TRBD2 . TGTGCCAGCAGTCTAGCGGGAGGGCAAGGAGCCGGGGAGCTGTTTTTT CASSLAGGQGAGELFF
TRBJ1-1 TRBV18 . . TGTGCCAGCTCCCCTAAACCTGACAGTGGAACTTTCTTT CASSPKPDSGTFF
TRBJ1-1 TRBV4-1 TRBD1 . TGCGCCAGCAGCCAAAACACAGGGGGAGGAACTGAAGCTTTCTTT CASSQNTGGGTEAFF
TRBJ2-5 TRBV9 TRBD2 . TGTGCCAGCAGTCTTTCTAGCGGGAGCACGGAGACCCAGTACTTC CASSLSSGSTETQYF
TRBJ2-4 TRBV28 . . TGTGCCAGCAGTGAACAGGGAAGGATCATTCAGTACTTC CASSEQGRIIQYF
TRBJ2-5 TRBV3-1/TRBV3-2 TRBD2 few TGTGCCAGCAGCCACGGCGCGGGAGTATCGGGAGAGACCCAGTACTTC CASSHGAGVSGETQYF